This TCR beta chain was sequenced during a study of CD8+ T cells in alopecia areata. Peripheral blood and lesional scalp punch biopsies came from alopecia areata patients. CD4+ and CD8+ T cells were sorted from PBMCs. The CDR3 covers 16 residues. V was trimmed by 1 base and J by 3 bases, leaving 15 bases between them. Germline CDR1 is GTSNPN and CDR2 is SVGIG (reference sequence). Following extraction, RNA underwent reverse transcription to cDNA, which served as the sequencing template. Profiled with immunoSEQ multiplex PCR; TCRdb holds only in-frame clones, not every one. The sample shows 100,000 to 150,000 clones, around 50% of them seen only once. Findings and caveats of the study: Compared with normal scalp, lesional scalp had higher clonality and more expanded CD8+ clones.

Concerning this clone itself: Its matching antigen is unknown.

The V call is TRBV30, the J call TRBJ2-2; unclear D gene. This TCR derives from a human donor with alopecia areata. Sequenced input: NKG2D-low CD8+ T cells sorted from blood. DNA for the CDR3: TGTGCCTGGAGTGATTTGCGTCTAGGAGACACCGGGGAGCTGTTTTTT. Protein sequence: CAWSDLRLGDTGELFF. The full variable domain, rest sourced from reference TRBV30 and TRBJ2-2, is SQTIHQWPATLVQPVGSPLSLECTVEGTSNPNLYWYRQAAGRGLQLLFYSVGIGQISSEVPQNLSASRPQDRQFILSSKKLLLSDSGFYLCAWSDLRLGDTGELFFGEGSRLTVL.